What follows is one T cell receptor beta chain and its context. The data originate from a study of cytotoxic CD8 clonotypes in ibrutinib-treated CLL. Trimming removed 0 bases at V and 5 bases at J, with 9 bases between. Germline V gene lookup returns CDR1 SGDLS and CDR2 YYNGEE. CDR3 size: 14 residues. The authors obtained approximately 2.2 micrograms of genomic DNA from cryopreserved PBMCs for TCR beta libraries. Measured with immunoSEQ multiplex PCR; TCRdb has only the in-frame clones, and not every one. The repertoire holds approximately 100,000 clones, 70% to 80% seen once, with about 33% in the top ten.

This sequence originates from a human donor with chronic lymphocytic leukemia. The chain joins TRBV9 to TRBJ2-4; D possibly corresponds to TRBD1 (5 bases). The sample consisted of PBMCs, taken after 12 months of ibrutinib treatment. The CDR3 region has the DNA TGTGCCAGCAGCGTAGTGGGGCAGGAAAACATTCAGTACTTC. Its protein product is CASSVVGQENIQYF.